These T cell receptor beta chains were read from a single sample in a study of blood T cell repertoires in COVID-19. Libraries were prepared by immunoSEQ multiplex PCR; TCRdb keeps only in-frame clonotypes and omits some of them. Of over 200,000 clones detected, around 88% appear once; the ten largest clones hold approximately 9.5%. Material for sequencing was PBMCs or T cells enriched from blood (not recorded which). The receptor set was obtained from a man aged 35-49 years who had recovered from COVID-19. Both conserved end residues are part of each CDR3. The D gene is left open where the match is weak. Size tells how often a clone was seen (once, few, many) or the class of an expanded clone, and some rows leave it out.

TRBJ2-7	TRBV15	TRBD2	-	CATSRDLRSGSSYEQYF	TGTGCCACCAGCAGAGATCTCCGTAGCGGGAGCTCCTACGAGCAGTACTTC
TRBJ2-5	TRBV7-9	TRBD1	-	CASSLVAFPGQVQETQYF	TGTGCCAGCAGCTTAGTCGCCTTTCCGGGACAGGTACAAGAGACCCAGTACTTC
TRBJ2-1	TRBV10-2	TRBD2	-	CASTLAGGPGSYNEQFF	TGCGCCAGCACCCTAGCGGGGGGGCCGGGGTCCTACAATGAGCAGTTCTTC
TRBJ1-2	TRBV24-1	TRBD1	-	CATSDPIATGAIGYTF	TGTGCCACCAGTGATCCCATAGCTACAGGGGCCATTGGCTACACCTTC
TRBJ2-3	TRBV4-2	TRBD2	-	CASSLRLAGEGGTQYF	TGTGCCAGCAGCTTAAGACTAGCGGGAGAGGGGGGTACGCAGTATTTT
TRBJ2-5	TRBV11-3	-	-	CASRRLGNQETQYF	TGTGCCAGCAGGAGATTGGGCAACCAAGAGACCCAGTACTTC
TRBJ2-2	TRBV11-3	-	once	CASSLDHVRITGELFF	TGTGCCAGCAGCTTAGATCATGTGAGGATCACCGGGGAGCTGTTTTTT
TRBJ2-5	TRBV29-1	TRBD2	-	CSVGLAETQYF	TGCAGCGTGGGACTAGCGGAGACCCAGTACTTC
TRBJ2-7	TRBV28	TRBD2	-	CASRTSGNSYEQYF	TGTGCCAGCAGGACTAGCGGGAACTCCTACGAGCAGTACTTC
TRBJ2-7	TRBV4-3	-	once	CASSQETAYEQYF	TGCGCCAGCAGCCAAGAAACAGCCTACGAGCAGTACTTC